The 6 T cell receptor beta chains given below trace back to one sample, sequenced in a study of cytomegalovirus exposure and HLA in healthy donors. The PCR made use of 60 Vbeta and 13 Jbeta primers. Only in-frame clones appear in the TCRdb table, and some are missing; sequencing was by immunoSEQ multiplex PCR. The table lists over 150,000 clones, more than 65% of them singletons. Sequenced: PBMCs. The receptors were sampled from a girl between 2 and 10 years old in good health and CMV-seropositive.

The rearrangement links TRBV6-5 to TRBJ2-5; 9 nucleotides match TRBD1. The J call may not be correct, given that the DNA end is closer to TRBJ2-7. Per germline, CDR1 MNHEY and CDR2 SVGAGI. The CDR3 extends over 14 amino acids. The CDR3 loop reads CASSPGTGPYEQYF. The CDR3 coding sequence is TGTGCCAGCAGCCCCGGGACAGGGCCCTACGAGCAGTACTTC.

The V and J genes are TRBV2 and TRBJ1-2, with a tentative D call TRBD1 (6 bases). Germline CDR1 and CDR2: SNHLY and FYNNEI. The V and J ends lost 9 bases and 0 bases respectively, with 32 bases between them. This CDR3 contains 20 residues. The CDR3 DNA is TGTGCCAGGCTACCCCTGACGGTCCGGACAGCAAAACAAGCTAACTATGGCTACACCTTC. Protein: CARLPLTVRTAKQANYGYTF.

The chain carries TRBV10-3 and TRBJ1-5; no definite D call. Trimming stripped 10 bases from V and 0 bases from J, with 13 bases between. Germline values: CDR1 ENHRY, CDR2 SYGVKD. This CDR3 comprises 14 residues. The chain's CDR3 is CATRGEVSNQPQHF. The CDR3 nucleotides read TGTGCCACCCGGGGAGAGGTTAGCAATCAGCCCCAGCATTTT.

This clone appeared a few times. V usage is TRBV5-1 and J usage is TRBJ2-1; D may be TRBD2 (5 bases). Germline CDR1 and CDR2: SGHRS and YFSETQ. With 6 bases removed from V and 9 bases from J, the gap between germline ends came to 10 bases. The CDR3 is 11 residues long. The CDR3 DNA sequence: TGCGCCAGCACCGAGGGTATTGAGCAGTTCTTC. Translating it yields CASTEGIEQFF.

This clone has a single count. CDR3 region: CASSNTGILDQPQHF. In DNA form, the CDR3 reads TGTGCCAGCAGCAACACAGGGATTCTCGATCAGCCCCAGCATTTT. The chain links TRBV6-5 to TRBJ1-5, with a possible D match to TRBD1 (6 bases). Trimming removed 6 bases from V and 5 bases from J, with 17 bases in between. The germline V gene has CDR1 MNHEY and CDR2 SVGAGI. This CDR3 spans 15 amino acids.

The chain combines TRBV28 with TRBJ1-5, with TRBD1 matching over 7 bases. With V trimmed by 1 base and J by 0 bases, 6 bases remained unmatched. Germline loops: CDR1 MDHEN, CDR2 SYDVKM. The CDR3 loop spans 17 amino acids. The CDR3 spells CASSLSTGQASNQPQHF. In DNA form, the CDR3 reads TGTGCCAGCAGTTTATCTACAGGACAGGCTAGCAATCAGCCCCAGCATTTT.